This T cell receptor (beta chain) was sequenced for a study of cytomegalovirus exposure and HLA in healthy donors. Study outcomes and limitations: As confirmed in vitro, a few CMV-associated chains were specific for CMV antigens. Many donors carried some public TCRs, although rarity characterized most TCR sequences. Investigators reported under 200 TCR beta chains as tied to cytomegalovirus. A later analysis found TCR association rates differed by HLA locus, highest for DRB1 and lowest for HLA-C.

A note on this clone: Its specificity is not known.

Per the germline V gene, CDR1 is LGHNA and CDR2 is YSLEER. The CDR3 runs to 16 residues. V dropped 0 bases and J dropped 2 bases, with 14 bases sitting between them. The primer mix had 60 Vbeta and 13 Jbeta primers. Method: immunoSEQ multiplex PCR; TCRdb's copy keeps in-frame clones and lacks some. The sample lists 160,000 or so clones; about four fifths were seen once. V usage is TRBV4-3 and J usage is TRBJ2-7, with a weak D call TRBD1 (6 bases). Sequencing was carried out using PBMCs. This sequence was found in a woman aged 50 to 65 in good health and CMV-seronegative. CDR3 sequence reads: CASSQDPWDTTYEQYF. The CDR3 DNA is TGCGCCAGCAGCCAAGATCCTTGGGACACAACCTACGAGCAGTACTTC.